This T cell receptor (beta chain) was observed in a study of blood T cell repertoires in COVID-19. About the study: Material from acute and convalescent COVID-19 was sourced from the United States, Italy and Spain. T cells, B-cell-depleted T cells, or PBMCs supplied cDNA or gDNA.

Authors' methods: Reference gene primer amplification in the assay estimated nucleated cell counts. Here immunoSEQ multiplex PCR was the method, and the copy in TCRdb shows in-frame clones only, minus some. D and trimming come from the DNA, and the V and J calls and clone size come from that table. The sample yields over 65,000 clones, roughly 89% seen once. Looked up from germline, CDR1 is SGHDN and CDR2 is FVKESK. V lost 5 bases, J lost 4 bases, and 15 bases stayed unmatched. This CDR3 is 17 amino acids long. The V and J genes are TRBV14 and TRBJ1-2; 8 bases align to TRBD1. The specimen was peripheral blood. The clonotype was recovered from a man younger than 45 with acute or convalescent COVID-19. CDR3 sequence: CASSKAGAGGLGYGYTF. The CDR3 DNA reads TGTGCCAGCAGCAAAGCAGGGGCAGGGGGCCTGGGCTATGGCTACACCTTC.